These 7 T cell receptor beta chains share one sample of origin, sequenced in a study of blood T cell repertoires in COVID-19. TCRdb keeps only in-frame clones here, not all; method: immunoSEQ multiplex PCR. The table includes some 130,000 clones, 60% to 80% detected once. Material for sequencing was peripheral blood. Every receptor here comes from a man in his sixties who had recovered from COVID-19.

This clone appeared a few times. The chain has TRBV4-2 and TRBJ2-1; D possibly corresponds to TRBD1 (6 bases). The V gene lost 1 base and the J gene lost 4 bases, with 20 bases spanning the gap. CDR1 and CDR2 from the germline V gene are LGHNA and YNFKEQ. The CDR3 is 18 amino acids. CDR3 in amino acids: CASSQGTSSGQIYNEQFF. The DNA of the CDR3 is TGTGCCAGCAGCCAAGGGACTTCGTCCGGACAGATATACAATGAGCAGTTCTTC.

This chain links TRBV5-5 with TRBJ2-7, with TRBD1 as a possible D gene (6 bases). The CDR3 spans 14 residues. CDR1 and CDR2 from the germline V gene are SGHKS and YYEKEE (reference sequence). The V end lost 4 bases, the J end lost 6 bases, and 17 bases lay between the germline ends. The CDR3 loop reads CASSPISVRGEQYF. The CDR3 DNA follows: TGTGCCAGCAGCCCCATCTCCGTCAGGGGCGAGCAGTACTTC.

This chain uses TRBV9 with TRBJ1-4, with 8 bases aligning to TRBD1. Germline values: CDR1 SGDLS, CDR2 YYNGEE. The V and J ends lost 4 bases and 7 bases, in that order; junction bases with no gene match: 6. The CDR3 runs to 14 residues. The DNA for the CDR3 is TGTGCCAGCAGCCTACAGGGGGACCCTGAAAAACTGTTTTTT. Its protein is CASSLQGDPEKLFF.

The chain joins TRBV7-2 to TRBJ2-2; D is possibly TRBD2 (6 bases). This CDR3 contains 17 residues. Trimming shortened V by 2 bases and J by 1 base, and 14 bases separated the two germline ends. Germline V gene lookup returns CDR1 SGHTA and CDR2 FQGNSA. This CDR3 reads CASSLRGKAENTGELFF. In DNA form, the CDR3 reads TGTGCCAGCAGCTTACGGGGGAAGGCGGAGAACACCGGGGAGCTGTTTTTT. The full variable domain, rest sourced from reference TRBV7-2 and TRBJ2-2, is GAGVSQSPSNKVTEKGKDVELRCDPISGHTALYWYRQSLGQGLEFLIYFQGNSAPDKSGLPSDRFSAERTGGSVSTLTIQRTQQEDSAVYLCASSLRGKAENTGELFFGEGSRLTVL.

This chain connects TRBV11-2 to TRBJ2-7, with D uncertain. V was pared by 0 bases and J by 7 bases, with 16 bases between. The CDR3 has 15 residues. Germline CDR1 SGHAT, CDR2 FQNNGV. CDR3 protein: CASSLDDLIAGEQYF. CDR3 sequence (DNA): TGTGCCAGCAGCTTAGATGATCTAATAGCTGGGGAGCAGTACTTC.

CDR3 nucleotide sequence: TGCGCCAGCAGCCAAGAGATCGGCGGGAGTGCCTATGGCTACACCTTC. Translation gives CASSQEIGGSAYGYTF. This chain uses TRBV4-3 with TRBJ1-2; D ambiguous. This CDR3 is built from 16 residues. Trimming stripped 0 bases from V and 4 bases from J, with 15 bases between. Germline V gene sequence: CDR1 LGHNA, CDR2 YSLEER.

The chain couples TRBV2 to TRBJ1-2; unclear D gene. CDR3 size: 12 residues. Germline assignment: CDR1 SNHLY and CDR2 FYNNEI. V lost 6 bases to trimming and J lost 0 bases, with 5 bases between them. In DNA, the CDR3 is TGTGCCAGCAGACGGGCTAACTATGGCTACACCTTC. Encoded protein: CASRRANYGYTF.